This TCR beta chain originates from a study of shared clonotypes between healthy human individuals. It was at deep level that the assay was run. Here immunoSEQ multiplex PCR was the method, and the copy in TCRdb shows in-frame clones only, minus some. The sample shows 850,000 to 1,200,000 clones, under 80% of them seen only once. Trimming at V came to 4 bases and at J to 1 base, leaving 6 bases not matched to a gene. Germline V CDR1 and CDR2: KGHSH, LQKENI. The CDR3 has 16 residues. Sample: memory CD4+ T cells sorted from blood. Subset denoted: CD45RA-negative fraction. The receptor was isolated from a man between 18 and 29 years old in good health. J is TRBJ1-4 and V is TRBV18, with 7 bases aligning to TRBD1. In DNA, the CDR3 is TGTGCCAGCTCACGGGGACAGCCCCAAACTAATGAAAAACTGTTTTTT. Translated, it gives CASSRGQPQTNEKLFF. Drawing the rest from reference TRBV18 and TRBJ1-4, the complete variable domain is NAGVMQNPRHLVRRRGQEARLRCSPMKGHSHVYWYRQLPEEGLKFMVYLQKENIIDESGMPKERFSAEFPKEGPSILRIQQVVRGDSAAYFCASSRGQPQTNEKLFFGSGTQLSVL.